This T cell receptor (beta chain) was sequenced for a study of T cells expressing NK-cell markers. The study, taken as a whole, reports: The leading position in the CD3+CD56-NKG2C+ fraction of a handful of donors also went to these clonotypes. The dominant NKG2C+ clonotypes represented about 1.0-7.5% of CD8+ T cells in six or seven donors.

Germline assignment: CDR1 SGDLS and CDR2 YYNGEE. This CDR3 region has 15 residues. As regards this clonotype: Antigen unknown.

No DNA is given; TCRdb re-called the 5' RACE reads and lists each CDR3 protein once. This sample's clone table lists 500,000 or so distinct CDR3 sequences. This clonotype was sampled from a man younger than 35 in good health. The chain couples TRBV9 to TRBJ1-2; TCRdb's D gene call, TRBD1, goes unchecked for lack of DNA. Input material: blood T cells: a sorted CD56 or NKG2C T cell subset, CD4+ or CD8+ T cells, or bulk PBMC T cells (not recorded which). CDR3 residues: CASSVGSQGHYGYTF.